This T cell receptor (beta chain) was recovered during a study of post-analysis software for immune sequencing data. This clonotype was seen a few times. The target antigen is unknown. Study-wide results and caveats: About five TRBV segments were more frequent in patients than controls; TRBV5-6, TRBV5-1 and TRBV20-1 belonged to this group.

TCR beta cDNA libraries had unique molecular identifiers. From the PCR reads, TCRdb called clonotypes with MiXCR, one entry per CDR3 protein. The table includes more than 450,000 distinct CDR3 sequences, around 40% detected once. Germline CDR1 SGHTS, CDR2 YDEGEE. V shed 0 bases and J 2 bases; nucleotides not matched to a gene: 7. This CDR3 has 17 residues. This sequence originates from a girl aged 10-17 years with multiple sclerosis. The sequenced sample consisted of blood. The V gene is TRBV5-8, the J gene TRBJ2-3; TRBD2 matches 9 bases. The CDR3 DNA sequence: TGTGCCAGCAGCTTGGGGTCTAGCGGGGTGTACACAGATACGCAGTATTTT. Amino acids: CASSLGSSGVYTDTQYF.